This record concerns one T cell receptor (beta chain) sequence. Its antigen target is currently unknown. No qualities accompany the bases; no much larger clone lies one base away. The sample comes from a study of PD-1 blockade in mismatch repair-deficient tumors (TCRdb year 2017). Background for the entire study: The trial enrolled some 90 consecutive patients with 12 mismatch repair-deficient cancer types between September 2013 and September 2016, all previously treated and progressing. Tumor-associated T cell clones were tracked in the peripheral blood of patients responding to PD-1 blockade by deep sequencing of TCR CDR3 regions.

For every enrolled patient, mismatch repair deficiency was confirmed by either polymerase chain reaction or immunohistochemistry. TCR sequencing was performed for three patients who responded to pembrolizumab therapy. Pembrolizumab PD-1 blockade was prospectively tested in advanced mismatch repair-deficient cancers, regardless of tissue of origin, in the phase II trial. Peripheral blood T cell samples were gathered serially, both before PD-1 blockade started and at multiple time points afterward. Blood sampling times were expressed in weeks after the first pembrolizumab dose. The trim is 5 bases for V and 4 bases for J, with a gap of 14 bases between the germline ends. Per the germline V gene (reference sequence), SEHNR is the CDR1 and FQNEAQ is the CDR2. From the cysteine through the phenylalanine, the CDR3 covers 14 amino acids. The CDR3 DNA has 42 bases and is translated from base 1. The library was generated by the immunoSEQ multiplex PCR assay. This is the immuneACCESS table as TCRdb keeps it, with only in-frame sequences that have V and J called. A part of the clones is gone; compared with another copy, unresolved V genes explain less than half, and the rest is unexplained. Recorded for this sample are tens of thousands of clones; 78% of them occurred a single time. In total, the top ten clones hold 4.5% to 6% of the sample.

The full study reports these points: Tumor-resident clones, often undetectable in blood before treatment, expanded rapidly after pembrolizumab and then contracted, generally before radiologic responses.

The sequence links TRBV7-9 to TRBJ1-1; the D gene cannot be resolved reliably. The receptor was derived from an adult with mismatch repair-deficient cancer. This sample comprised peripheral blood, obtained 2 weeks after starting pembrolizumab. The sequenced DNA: TGTGCCAGCAGCCGAACGGGTCTTTTCACTGAAGCTTTCTTT. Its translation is CASSRTGLFTEAFF.